The entry below gives a single T cell receptor beta chain sequence along with its context. The sample belongs to a study of T cells after somatic rescue of genetic block. Trimming removed 3 bases from V and 0 bases from J, with 11 bases in between. CDR1 is SGHRS and CDR2 is YFSETQ in the germline V gene. The CDR3 contains 15 residues. Sequenced by immunoSEQ multiplex PCR; TCRdb stores in-frame clones only, minus some. The sample consists of around 67,000 clones, around 90% of them appearing once. The rearrangement joins TRBV5-1 to TRBJ2-3; D gene ambiguous. This TCR was recovered from a man in his forties. Sequenced: peripheral blood mononuclear cells (PBMCs). CDR3 in amino acids: CASSSGLASTDTQYF. The CDR3 DNA follows: TGCGCCAGCAGCTCTGGCCTCGCAAGCACAGATACGCAGTATTTT.